Ten or more counts support the clone carrying this T cell receptor beta chain. These data originate in a study of T cells in Graves' hyperthyroidism and ophthalmopathy. RNA transcripts gave rise to amplified TCR beta CDR3 regions. A set of HTBI primers served as the primers for a first-round RT-PCR of the TCR CDR3. TCRdb analysed the multiplex PCR reads with MiXCR anew, one entry per CDR3 protein. The sample gives fewer than 450,000 distinct CDR3 sequences, over 13% of which show up once; around 27% is in the top ten. Germline CDR1 is GTSNPN and CDR2 is SVGIG (reference sequence). CDR3 length: 13 amino acids. Trimming took off 3 bases at V and 0 bases at J, with 8 bases between the two ends.

The clonotype was recovered from a middle-aged man with Graves' ophthalmopathy. The chain employs TRBV30 and TRBJ2-5; the D is unclear. The sample was blood. The CDR3: CAWSVEDQETQYF. For the CDR3, the DNA is TGTGCCTGGAGCGTAGAGGACCAAGAGACCCAGTACTTC.